This T cell receptor (beta chain) derives from a study of T cell responses to AZD1222 COVID-19 vaccine. The method was immunoSEQ multiplex PCR; TCRdb's version includes in-frame clones alone and lacks a portion of them. The sample shows 90,000 to 150,000 clones, around 90% of them seen only once. There are 17 residues in the CDR3. V lost 0 bases, J lost 6 bases, and 10 bases stayed unmatched. Germline CDR1 reads SGDLS; CDR2 reads YYNGEE. On this clone itself: Its antigen remains unidentified.

The study's findings and limits: CD4 TCRs linked to vaccination spanned spike, dominating at 160-218 and 743-854. Nearly half of the spike-specific TCRs reportedly recognize variant regions that carry no mutations. A rise in Spike-specific TCR breadth and depth followed two AZD1222 doses. Of the AZD1222 recipients, only five or six were seropositive at baseline.

The input for sequencing was peripheral blood, taken on day 0 of AZD1222 vaccination. This receptor was taken from an adult in good health. The chain joins TRBV9 to TRBJ1-4; 8 bases fit TRBD1. The CDR3 region is CASSVAARAGGDEKLFF. The CDR3 nucleotides read TGTGCCAGCAGCGTAGCGGCACGGGCAGGGGGCGATGAAAAACTGTTTTTT.